The text below deals with one T cell receptor (beta chain). TCR beta CDR3 regions were amplified from RNA transcripts. When the TCR CDR3 underwent first-round RT-PCR, the HTBI primer set was used. One entry per CDR3 protein results from TCRdb running MiXCR on the multiplex PCR reads. The sample records 380,000 or so distinct CDR3 sequences, 14% being singletons. Germline lookup yields CDR1 DFQATT and CDR2 SNEGSKA (reference sequence). The germline V and J ends were trimmed by 8 bases and 3 bases, with 23 bases remaining between them. The CDR3 is 16 residues long. The data stem from a study of T cells in Graves' hyperthyroidism and ophthalmopathy.

The V call is TRBV20-1, the J call TRBJ2-1; D perhaps matches TRBD2 (6 bases). Input material: blood. The receptor's source is a woman in her thirties with Graves' hyperthyroidism. The chain's CDR3 is CSTLEIRGTGYNEQFF. The DNA of the CDR3 is TGCAGTACTCTAGAGATACGCGGGACTGGCTACAATGAGCAGTTCTTC.